What follows are 14 T cell receptor beta chains derived from one specimen sequenced in a study of T-cell reconstitution after alpha-beta-depleted transplantation in children. It was with unique molecular identifiers that the TCRbeta library was prepared. Each CDR3 protein is one row after TCRdb ran MiXCR on the PCR reads. The profile shows around 960,000 distinct CDR3 sequences, roughly 29% of them singletons. Sequencing used PBMCs, mostly from graft donor cells, obtained 360 days after TCRalphabeta/CD19-depleted stem cell transplant. These receptors were taken from a boy less than two years old who had a stem cell transplant for SCID, so the T cells may come from the graft donor.

This clonotype was observed a handful of times. This rearrangement joins TRBV5-1 to TRBJ2-5; 7 nucleotides agree with TRBD1. CDR3 length: 14 amino acids. Losses at the gene ends were 4 bases for V and 5 bases for J; bases not matched to a gene: 8. From germline, CDR1 is SGHRS and CDR2 YFSETQ. The CDR3 bases are TGCGCCAGCAGCAGAACAGGGGTTGGGGAGACCCAGTACTTC. Its protein product is CASSRTGVGETQYF.

This clonotype was seen many times. V gene TRBV12-3 or TRBV12-4 combines with J gene TRBJ2-7, with D maybe TRBD1 (5 bases). The CDR3 sequence is 12 residues long. Trimming removed 3 bases from V and 4 bases from J, with 7 bases in between. DNA of the CDR3: TGTGCCAGCAGTTTCAGGGCGTACGAGCAGTACTTC. This encodes CASSFRAYEQYF.

The chain couples TRBV7-2 to TRBJ2-1, with 9 bases fitting TRBD2. V shed 4 bases and J 7 bases; nucleotides not matched to a gene: 8. The CDR3 has 15 amino acids. Per the germline V gene, CDR1 is SGHTA and CDR2 is FQGNSA. The CDR3 nucleotides read TGTGCCAGCAGCTCAGGGGGGCTAGCGGGGAATGAGCAGTTCTTC. This sequence encodes CASSSGGLAGNEQFF.

This clonotype was observed a few times. CDR3 bases: TGCGCCAGCAGCCCGAGGTCGGGGTCCTACAATGAGCAGTTCTTC. Its translation is CASSPRSGSYNEQFF. The gene calls are TRBV5-1 and TRBJ2-1; maybe TRBD2 (5 bases). Trimming removed 4 bases from V and 1 base from J, with 12 bases in between. The CDR3 has 15 residues. CDR1 SGHRS and CDR2 YFSETQ come from the germline V gene.

The chain is built from TRBV6-2 or TRBV6-3 and TRBJ1-1, with 8 bases matching TRBD1. Germline loops: CDR1 MNHEY, CDR2 SVGEGT. This CDR3 contains 15 residues. V dropped 1 base and J dropped 5; count of bases not matched to a gene: 6. CDR3 nucleotides: TGTGCCAGCAGTTACTGGCAGGGGGCGCGGACTGAAGCTTTCTTT. Its protein is CASSYWQGARTEAFF.

CDR3 in amino acids: CASRKGQSSYEQYF. The CDR3 DNA sequence: TGTGCCAGCAGAAAGGGACAGTCCTCCTACGAGCAGTACTTC. The chain combines TRBV12-3 or TRBV12-4 with TRBJ2-7; 7 bases fit TRBD1. V gave up 6 bases and J gave up 0 bases; unmatched junction bases: 5. This CDR3 spans 14 amino acids.

This rearrangement joins TRBV9 to TRBJ1-2; 7 bases are a match to TRBD1. The CDR3 is 14 residues long. CDR1 and CDR2 from the germline V gene are SGDLS and YYNGEE. V shed 0 bases and J 1 base; nucleotides not matched to a gene: 0. The CDR3 reads CASSVGQGNYGYTF. CDR3 nucleotides: TGTGCCAGCAGCGTAGGACAGGGTAACTATGGCTACACCTTC.

The chain has TRBV12-3 or TRBV12-4 and TRBJ1-5, with unresolved D. This CDR3 is 14 amino acids long. V dropped 6 bases and J dropped 0 bases, with 9 bases sitting between them. CDR3 sequence: CASRDLSSNQPQHF. The CDR3 DNA reads as TGTGCCAGCAGGGATCTGTCTAGCAATCAGCCCCAGCATTTT.

The rearrangement uses TRBV10-3 and TRBJ2-1, with 7 bases that match TRBD1. This CDR3 spans 16 amino acids. The J segment lost 7 bases and the V segment lost 7 bases, leaving 16 bases of the junction unmatched. From germline, CDR1 is ENHRY and CDR2 SYGVKD. CDR3: CAITPDGQAEGNEQFF. For the CDR3, the DNA is TGTGCCATCACACCAGACGGACAGGCCGAAGGGAATGAGCAGTTCTTC.

The chain combines TRBV20-1 with TRBJ1-1; possible D gene TRBD1, 6 bases. CDR3 length: 14 residues. The V and J ends lost 2 bases and 6 bases respectively, with 16 bases between them. Germline CDR1 and CDR2: DFQATT and SNEGSKA (reference sequence). The CDR3 DNA reads as TGCAGTGCTAGACCTCCCGGGACAAAGGCTGAAGCTTTCTTT. This codes for CSARPPGTKAEAFF.

The V gene is TRBV6-1, the J gene TRBJ2-2, with TRBD1 matching over 9 bases. V trimming: 6 bases; J trimming: 3 bases; junction bases outside the gene matches: 8. Germline assignment: CDR1 MNHNS and CDR2 SASEGT. The CDR3 loop spans 16 amino acids. The CDR3 protein is CASRRTGGGDTGELFF. The CDR3 DNA reads as TGTGCCAGCAGACGAACAGGGGGCGGCGACACCGGGGAGCTGTTTTTT.

This chain connects TRBV15 to TRBJ2-3; weak D call: TRBD2 (5 bases). The CDR3 consists of 16 residues. Germline V CDR1 and CDR2: LNHNV, YYDKDF (reference sequence). Deletions cut 0 bases from V and 1 base from J, with 11 bases between. As DNA, the CDR3 is TGTGCCACCAGCAGAGATCTAGTGGGAGGCACAGATACGCAGTATTTT. Protein sequence: CATSRDLVGGTDTQYF.

This clonotype came up a few times. The chain uses TRBV5-5 and TRBJ2-7; D uncertain. The V gene lost 2 bases and the J gene lost 6 bases, with 18 bases spanning the gap. Germline V lookup: CDR1 SGHKS, CDR2 YYEKEE (reference sequence). This CDR3 has 15 amino acids. CDR3 protein: CASSFGIIVSPEQYF. The CDR3 DNA reads TGTGCCAGCAGCTTTGGGATAATCGTAAGTCCCGAGCAGTACTTC.

This chain uses TRBV12-3 or TRBV12-4 with TRBJ2-7, with D perhaps TRBD2 (6 bases). The germline V and J ends were trimmed by 2 bases and 6 bases, with 17 bases remaining between them. This CDR3 comprises 15 residues. The DNA of the CDR3 is TGTGCCAGCAGTTTATTCGTGCGGGGCCGGGCCGAGCAGTACTTC. Protein sequence: CASSLFVRGRAEQYF.